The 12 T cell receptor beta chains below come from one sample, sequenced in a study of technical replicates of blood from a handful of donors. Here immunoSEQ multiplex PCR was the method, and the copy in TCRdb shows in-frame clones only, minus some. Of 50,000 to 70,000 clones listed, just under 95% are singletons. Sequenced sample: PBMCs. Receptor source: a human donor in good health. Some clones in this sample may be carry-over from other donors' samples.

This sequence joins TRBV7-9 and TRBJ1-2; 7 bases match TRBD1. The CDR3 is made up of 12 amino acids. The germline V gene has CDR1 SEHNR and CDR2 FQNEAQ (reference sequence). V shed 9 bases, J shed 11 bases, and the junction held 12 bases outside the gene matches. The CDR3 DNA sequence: TGTGCCAGTCGAGGGACAGCCTTCGATTACACCTTC. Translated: CASRGTAFDYTF.

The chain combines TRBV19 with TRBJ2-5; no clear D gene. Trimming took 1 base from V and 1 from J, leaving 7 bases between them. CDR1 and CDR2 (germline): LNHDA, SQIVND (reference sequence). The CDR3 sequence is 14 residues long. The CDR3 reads CASSIGSGQETQYF. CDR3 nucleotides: TGTGCCAGTAGTATAGGGAGTGGCCAAGAGACCCAGTACTTC.

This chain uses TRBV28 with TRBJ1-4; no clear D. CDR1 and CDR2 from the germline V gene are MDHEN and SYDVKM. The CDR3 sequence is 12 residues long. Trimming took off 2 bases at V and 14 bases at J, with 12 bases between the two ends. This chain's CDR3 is CASSLTGSPLFF. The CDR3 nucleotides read TGTGCCAGCAGTTTAACCGGGTCGCCCCTGTTTTTT.

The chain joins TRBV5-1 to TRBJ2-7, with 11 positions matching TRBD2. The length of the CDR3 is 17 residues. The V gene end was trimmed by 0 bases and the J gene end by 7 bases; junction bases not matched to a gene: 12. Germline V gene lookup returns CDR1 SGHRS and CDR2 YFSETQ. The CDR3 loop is CASSLVGTSGFRWEQYF. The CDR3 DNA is TGCGCCAGCAGCTTGGTCGGGACTAGCGGTTTCAGGTGGGAGCAGTACTTC.

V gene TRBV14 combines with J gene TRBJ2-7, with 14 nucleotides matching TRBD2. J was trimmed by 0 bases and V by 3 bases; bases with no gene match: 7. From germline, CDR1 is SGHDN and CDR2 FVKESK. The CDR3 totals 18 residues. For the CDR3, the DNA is TGTGCCAGCAGCCAGCGGGGCGGACTAGCGGGAGGCTCCTACGAGCAGTACTTC. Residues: CASSQRGGLAGGSYEQYF.

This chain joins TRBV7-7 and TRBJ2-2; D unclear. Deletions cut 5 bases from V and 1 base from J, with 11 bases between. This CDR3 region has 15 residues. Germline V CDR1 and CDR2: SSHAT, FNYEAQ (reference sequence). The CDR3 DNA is TGTGCCAGCAGCCCCCGCCAGGAGAACACCGGGGAGCTGTTTTTT. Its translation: CASSPRQENTGELFF.

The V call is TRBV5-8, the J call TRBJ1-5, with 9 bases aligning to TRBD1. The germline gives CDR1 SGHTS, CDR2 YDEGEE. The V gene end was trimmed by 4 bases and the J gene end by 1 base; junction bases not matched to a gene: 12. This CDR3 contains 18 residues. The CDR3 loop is CASSQDRGKGGSNQPQHF. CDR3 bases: TGTGCCAGCAGCCAGGACAGGGGAAAGGGGGGCAGCAATCAGCCCCAGCATTTT.

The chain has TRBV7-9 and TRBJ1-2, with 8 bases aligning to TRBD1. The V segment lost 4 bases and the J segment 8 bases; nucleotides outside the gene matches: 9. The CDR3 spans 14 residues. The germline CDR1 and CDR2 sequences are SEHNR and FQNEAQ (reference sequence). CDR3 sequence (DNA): TGTGCCAGCAGCTCGGAATGGACAGGGAACGGCTACACCTTC. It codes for CASSSEWTGNGYTF. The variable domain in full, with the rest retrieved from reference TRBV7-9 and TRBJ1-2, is DTGVSQNPRHKITKRGQNVTFRCDPISEHNRLYWYRQTLGQGPEFLTYFQNEAQLEKSRLLSDRFSAERPKGSFSTLEIQRTEQGDSAMYLCASSSEWTGNGYTFGSGTRLTVV.

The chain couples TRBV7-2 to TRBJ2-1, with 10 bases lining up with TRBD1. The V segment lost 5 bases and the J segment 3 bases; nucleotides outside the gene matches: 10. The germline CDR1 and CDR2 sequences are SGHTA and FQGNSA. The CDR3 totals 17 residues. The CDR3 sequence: CASSLNDRGRLYNEQFF. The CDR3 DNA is TGTGCCAGCAGCCTCAACGACAGGGGGCGTCTCTACAATGAGCAGTTCTTC. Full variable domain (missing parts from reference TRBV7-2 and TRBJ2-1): GAGVSQSPSNKVTEKGKDVELRCDPISGHTALYWYRQSLGQGLEFLIYFQGNSAPDKSGLPSDRFSAERTGGSVSTLTIQRTQQEDSAVYLCASSLNDRGRLYNEQFFGPGTRLTVL.

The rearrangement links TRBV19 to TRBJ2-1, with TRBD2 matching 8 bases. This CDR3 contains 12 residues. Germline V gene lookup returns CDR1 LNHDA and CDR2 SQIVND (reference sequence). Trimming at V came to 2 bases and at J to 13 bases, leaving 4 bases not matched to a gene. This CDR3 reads CASSISGGSQFF. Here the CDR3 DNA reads TGTGCCAGTAGTATAAGCGGGGGCTCCCAGTTCTTC.

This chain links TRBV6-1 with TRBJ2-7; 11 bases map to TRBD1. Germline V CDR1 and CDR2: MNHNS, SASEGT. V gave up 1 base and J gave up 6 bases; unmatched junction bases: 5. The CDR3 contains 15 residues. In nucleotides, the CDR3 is TGTGCCAGCAGTGAAGTTGGACAGGGGGCTGCCGAGCAGTACTTC. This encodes CASSEVGQGAAEQYF.

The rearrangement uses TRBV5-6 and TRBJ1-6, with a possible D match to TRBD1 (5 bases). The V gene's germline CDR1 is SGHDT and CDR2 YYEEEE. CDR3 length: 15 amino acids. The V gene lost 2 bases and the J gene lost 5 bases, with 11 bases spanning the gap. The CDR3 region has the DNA TGTGCCAGCAGCTTCGCCCAGGGTAATAATTCACCCCTCCACTTT. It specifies CASSFAQGNNSPLHF.